This TCR beta chain was sequenced for a study of T cell repertoires in cytomegalovirus infection. About the research overall: Shared public TCR beta signatures pointed to both CMV infection and a matching HLA type.

The CDR3 is 16 residues long, ends included. The germline V gene has CDR1 SGHVT and CDR2 SQSDAQ. With regard to this clonotype: Its target is unknown. This likely comes from a read error, as the CDR3 has no conserved phenylalanine or tryptophan at its end. The DNA is omitted, as the CDR3 cannot be located on it reliably, and the CDR3 follows TCRdb's listing.

MiXCR was run by TCRdb on the reads, yielding one entry per CDR3 protein. Of thousands of distinct CDR3 sequences detected, around 60% appear once; the ten largest clones hold 73%. Points from the study as a whole: Frequencies of public TCR beta families were cumulated, and this identified carriers of CMV plus the relevant HLA. Clonotypes of TCR beta that were HLA-C-restricted and CMV-specific dominated the ex vivo response.

The chain combines TRBV7-4 with TRBJ2-1. The clonotype originates from a human donor in good health (CMV status not recorded). Some clones in this sample may be carry-over from other donors' samples. The sample was PBMCs, sequenced either directly or after in vitro stimulation (not recorded which). This CDR3 is CASSLVGISTYNEPFG.